A selection of T cell receptor beta chains follows, all from one sample in a study of blood T cell repertoires in COVID-19. Only in-frame clones appear in the TCRdb table, and some are missing; sequencing was by immunoSEQ multiplex PCR. The table records 150,000 to 200,000 clones, about 90% of them present only once. Input material: peripheral blood. These receptors were taken from a man in his sixties with active or convalescent COVID-19. Each CDR3 is given with its conserved first and last residue.

v_call cdr3_aa
TRBV12-3/TRBV12-4 CASSRDRGIGYTF
TRBV12-3/TRBV12-4 CASTKGSDTQYF
TRBV6-5 CASSFTRTFGTQYF
TRBV7-9 CASSLVQPTGELFF
TRBV25-1 CASSESSSYNEQFF
TRBV5-1 CASRKGLAQNEQFF
TRBV6-6 CASKGQLISYEQYF
TRBV12-3/TRBV12-4 CASSYGSYGYTF
TRBV9 CASSGTGRAETQYF
TRBV5-5 CASSPGAANEKLFF
TRBV5-1 CASSLAQGAYNEQFF
TRBV3-1/TRBV3-2 CASSRKGGTDTQYF
TRBV10-2 CARPNREVRHGYTF
TRBV3-1/TRBV3-2 CASSHRQGTTDTQYF
TRBV5-1 CASSVLTGRGSGELFF
TRBV7-9 CASSEGQGNEQYF
TRBV24-1 CATSGGGRSYNEQFF
TRBV7-9 CASSPGATNEKLFF
TRBV15 CATSSGGRTEAFF
TRBV5-4 CASSLYWDRSTDTQYF
TRBV5-4 CASSFSGGGDTQYF
TRBV3-1/TRBV3-2 CASSQDLGTGETQYF